These 8 T cell receptor beta chains came from one sample sequenced in a study of T cells expressing NK-cell markers. TCRdb reprocessed the 5' RACE reads, keeping one entry per CDR3 protein, no DNA. The sample spans 25,000 to 35,000 distinct CDR3 sequences; the ten largest clones claim over 45%. The material sequenced was blood T cells: a sorted CD56 or NKG2C T cell subset, CD4+ or CD8+ T cells, or bulk PBMC T cells (not recorded which). The receptors were gathered from a woman between 18 and 70 years old in good health.

This sequence joins TRBV29-1 and TRBJ2-1. This CDR3 is 15 amino acids long. CDR1 SQVTM and CDR2 ANQGSEA come from the germline V gene. CDR3 in amino acids: CSVLLVIFLYNEQFF.

This chain links TRBV29-1 with TRBJ1-2. CDR1 is SQVTM, CDR2 ANQGSEA, per germline. The CDR3 is 14 amino acids. CDR3: CSVEETTEDYGYTF.

The gene calls are TRBV29-1 and TRBJ2-7; TCRdb's D call, TRBD2, is unchecked because there is no DNA. From germline, CDR1 is SQVTM and CDR2 ANQGSEA. This CDR3 comprises 15 residues. CDR3 loop: CSVAGSGTSSYEQYF.

The genes are TRBV7-8 and TRBJ1-1. This CDR3 spans 19 amino acids. CDR1 SGHVS and CDR2 FQNEAQ come from the germline V gene. The CDR3 sequence: CASSLVKTGTGGWNTEAFF.

The genes are TRBV27 and TRBJ2-7. Germline CDR1 reads MNHEY; CDR2 reads SMNVEV (reference sequence). The CDR3 sequence is 13 residues long. This CDR3 is CASSFVPSYEQYF.

The chain joins TRBV4-1 to TRBJ1-2. CDR1 is MGHRA, CDR2 YSYEKL, per germline. The CDR3 runs 13 residues. CDR3 loop: CASSQEEGYGYTF.

The chain combines TRBV20-1 with TRBJ1-2. The CDR3 runs 13 residues. Germline V gene sequence: CDR1 DFQATT, CDR2 SNEGSKA (reference sequence). CDR3 sequence reads: CSSPGRGFYGYTF.

The V and J genes are TRBV20-1 and TRBJ1-1; TCRdb reports TRBD1, a call that lacks DNA to check it against. CDR1 is DFQATT, CDR2 SNEGSKA, per germline (reference sequence). This CDR3 is 13 amino acids long. The CDR3 sequence: CSADHGQGTEAFF.